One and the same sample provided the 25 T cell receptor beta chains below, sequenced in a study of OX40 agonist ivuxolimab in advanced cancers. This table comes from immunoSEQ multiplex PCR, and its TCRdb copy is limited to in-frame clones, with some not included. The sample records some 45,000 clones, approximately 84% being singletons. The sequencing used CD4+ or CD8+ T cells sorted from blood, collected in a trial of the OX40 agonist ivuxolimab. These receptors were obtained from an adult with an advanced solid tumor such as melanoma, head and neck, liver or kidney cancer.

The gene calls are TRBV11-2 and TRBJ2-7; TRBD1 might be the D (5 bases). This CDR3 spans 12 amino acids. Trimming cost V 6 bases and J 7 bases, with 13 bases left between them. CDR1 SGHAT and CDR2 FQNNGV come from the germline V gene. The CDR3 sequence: CASRTTAREQYF. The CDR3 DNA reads TGTGCCAGCAGAACGACAGCCAGGGAGCAGTACTTC.

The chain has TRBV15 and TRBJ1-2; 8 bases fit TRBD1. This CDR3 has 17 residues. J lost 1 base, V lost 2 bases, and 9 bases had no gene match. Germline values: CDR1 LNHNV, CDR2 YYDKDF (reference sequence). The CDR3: CATSRPPDRAVNYGYTF. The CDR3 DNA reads TGTGCCACCAGCAGACCCCCGGACAGGGCAGTTAACTATGGCTACACCTTC. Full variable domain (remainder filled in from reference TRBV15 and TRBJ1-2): DAMVIQNPRYQVTQFGKPVTLSCSQTLNHNVMYWYQQKSSQAPKLLFHYYDKDFNNEADTPDNFQSRRPNTSFCFLDIRSPGLGDTAMYLCATSRPPDRAVNYGYTFGSGTRLTVV.

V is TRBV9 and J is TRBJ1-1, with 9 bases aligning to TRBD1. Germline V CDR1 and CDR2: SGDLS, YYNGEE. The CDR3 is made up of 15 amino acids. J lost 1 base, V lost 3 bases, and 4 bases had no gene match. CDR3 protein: CASSAPGQGNTEAFF. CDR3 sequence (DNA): TGTGCCAGCAGCGCCCCGGGACAGGGGAACACTGAAGCTTTCTTT.

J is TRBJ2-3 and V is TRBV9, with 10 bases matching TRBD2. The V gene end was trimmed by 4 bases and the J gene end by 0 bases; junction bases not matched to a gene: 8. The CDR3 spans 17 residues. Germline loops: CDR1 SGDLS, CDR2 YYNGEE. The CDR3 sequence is CASSPSQLAGSTDTQYF. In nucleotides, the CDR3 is TGTGCCAGCAGCCCGAGCCAACTAGCGGGGAGCACAGATACGCAGTATTTT.

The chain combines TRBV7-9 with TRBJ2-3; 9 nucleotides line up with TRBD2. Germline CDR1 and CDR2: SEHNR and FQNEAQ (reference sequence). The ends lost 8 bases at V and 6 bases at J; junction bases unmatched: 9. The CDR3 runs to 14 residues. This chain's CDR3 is CASLMAGGRDTQYF. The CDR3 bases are TGTGCCAGCTTAATGGCGGGAGGGCGCGATACGCAGTATTTT.

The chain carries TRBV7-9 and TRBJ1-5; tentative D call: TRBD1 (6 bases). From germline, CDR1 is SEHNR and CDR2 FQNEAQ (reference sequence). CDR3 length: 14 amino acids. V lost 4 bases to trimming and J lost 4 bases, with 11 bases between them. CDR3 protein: CASSSPRGNQPQHF. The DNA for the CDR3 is TGTGCCAGCAGCTCCCCCAGGGGAAATCAGCCCCAGCATTTT. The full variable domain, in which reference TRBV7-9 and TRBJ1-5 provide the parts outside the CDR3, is DTGVSQNPRHKITKRGQNVTFRCDPISEHNRLYWYRQTLGQGPEFLTYFQNEAQLEKSRLLSDRFSAERPKGSFSTLEIQRTEQGDSAMYLCASSSPRGNQPQHFGDGTRLSIL.

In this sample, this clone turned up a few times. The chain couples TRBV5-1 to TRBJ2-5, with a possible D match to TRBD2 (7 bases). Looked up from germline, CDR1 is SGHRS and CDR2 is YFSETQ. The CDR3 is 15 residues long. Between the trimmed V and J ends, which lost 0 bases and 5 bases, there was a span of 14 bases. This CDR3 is CASSLAGGELETQYF. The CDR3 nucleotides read TGCGCCAGCAGCTTGGCGGGGGGCGAACTGGAGACCCAGTACTTC.

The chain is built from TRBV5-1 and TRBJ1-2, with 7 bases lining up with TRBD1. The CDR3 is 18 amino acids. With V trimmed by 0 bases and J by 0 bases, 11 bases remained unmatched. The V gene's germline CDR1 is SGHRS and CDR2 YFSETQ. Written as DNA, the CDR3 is TGCGCCAGCAGCTTGGAAGATTTTGACAGGGATCCTAACTATGGCTACACCTTC. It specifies CASSLEDFDRDPNYGYTF.

The CDR3 is CSVVRRGLGEAFF. The CDR3 nucleotides are TGCAGCGTTGTTCGAAGGGGGCTCGGTGAAGCTTTCTTT. The V gene is TRBV29-1, the J gene TRBJ1-1, with 7 bases matching TRBD1. CDR1 and CDR2 (germline): SQVTM, ANQGSEA. The length of the CDR3 is 13 residues. J lost 7 bases, V lost 4 bases, and 9 bases had no gene match.

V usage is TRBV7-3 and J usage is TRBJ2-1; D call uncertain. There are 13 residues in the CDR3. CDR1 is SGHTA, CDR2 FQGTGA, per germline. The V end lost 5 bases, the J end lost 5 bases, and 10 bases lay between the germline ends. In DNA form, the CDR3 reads TGTGCCAGCAGCCTTGCCCCCGACAATGAGCAGTTCTTC. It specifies CASSLAPDNEQFF.

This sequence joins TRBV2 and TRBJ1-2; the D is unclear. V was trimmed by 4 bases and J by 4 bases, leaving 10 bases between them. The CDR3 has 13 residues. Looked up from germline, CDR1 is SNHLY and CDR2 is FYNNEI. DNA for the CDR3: TGTGCCAGCAGTGGTCCTCCTCTCTATGGCTACACCTTC. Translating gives CASSGPPLYGYTF.

The CDR3 sequence: CAWRILPGEAQYF. In nucleotides, the CDR3 is TGTGCCTGGCGTATACTCCCAGGGGAGGCCCAGTACTTC. The rearrangement uses TRBV30 and TRBJ2-5; D possibly matches TRBD1 or TRBD2 (6 bases each). The CDR3 is made up of 13 amino acids. Germline V CDR1 and CDR2: GTSNPN, SVGIG (reference sequence). The V end was cut by 5 bases, the J end by 9 bases, with 19 bases between.

The CDR3 sequence: CASSLEGQLNYGYTF. In DNA form, the CDR3 reads TGTGCCAGCAGCCTTGAAGGACAGCTCAACTATGGCTACACCTTC. The rearrangement uses TRBV5-6 and TRBJ1-2, with a weak D call TRBD1 (6 bases). The V end was cut by 4 bases, the J end by 2 bases, with 15 bases between. CDR3 size: 15 residues. Germline CDR1 and CDR2: SGHDT and YYEEEE.

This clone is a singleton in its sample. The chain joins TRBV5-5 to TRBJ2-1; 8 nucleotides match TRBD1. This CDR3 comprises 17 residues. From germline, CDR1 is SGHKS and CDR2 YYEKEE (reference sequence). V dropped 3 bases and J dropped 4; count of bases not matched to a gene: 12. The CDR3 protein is CASSWLWGRGPYNEQFF. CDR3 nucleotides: TGTGCCAGCAGCTGGTTATGGGGCAGGGGGCCGTACAATGAGCAGTTCTTC.

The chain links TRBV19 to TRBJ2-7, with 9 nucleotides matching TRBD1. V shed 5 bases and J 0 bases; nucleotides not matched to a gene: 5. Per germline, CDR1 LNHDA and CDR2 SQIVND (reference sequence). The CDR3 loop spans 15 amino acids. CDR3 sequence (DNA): TGTGCCAGTAGTCCGGGACAGGGAAGCTCCTACGAGCAGTACTTC. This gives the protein CASSPGQGSSYEQYF.

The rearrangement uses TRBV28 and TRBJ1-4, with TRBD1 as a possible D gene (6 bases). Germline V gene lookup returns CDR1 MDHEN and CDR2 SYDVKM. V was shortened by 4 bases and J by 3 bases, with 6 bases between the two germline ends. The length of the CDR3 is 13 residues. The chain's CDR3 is CASSSGANEKLFF. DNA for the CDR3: TGTGCCAGCAGTTCAGGGGCTAATGAAAAACTGTTTTTT.

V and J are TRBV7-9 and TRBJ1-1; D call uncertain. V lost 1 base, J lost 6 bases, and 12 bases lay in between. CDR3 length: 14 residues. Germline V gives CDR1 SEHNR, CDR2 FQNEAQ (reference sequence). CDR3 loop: CASSLVLGFPEAFF. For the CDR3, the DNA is TGTGCCAGCAGCTTAGTACTGGGTTTCCCTGAAGCTTTCTTT.

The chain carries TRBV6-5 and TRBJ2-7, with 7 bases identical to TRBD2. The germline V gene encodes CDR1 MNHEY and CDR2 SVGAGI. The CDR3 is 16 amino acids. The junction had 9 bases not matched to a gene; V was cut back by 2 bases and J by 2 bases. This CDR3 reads CASSYPGGRFPYEQYF. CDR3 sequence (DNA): TGTGCCAGCAGTTACCCCGGGGGGAGGTTTCCCTACGAGCAGTACTTC.

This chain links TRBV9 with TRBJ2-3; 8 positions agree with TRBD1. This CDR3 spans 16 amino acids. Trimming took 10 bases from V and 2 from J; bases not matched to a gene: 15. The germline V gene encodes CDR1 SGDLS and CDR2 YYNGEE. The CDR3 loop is CAGGTGGDPDTDTQYF. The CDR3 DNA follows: TGTGCCGGGGGGACAGGCGGGGACCCGGACACAGATACGCAGTATTTT.

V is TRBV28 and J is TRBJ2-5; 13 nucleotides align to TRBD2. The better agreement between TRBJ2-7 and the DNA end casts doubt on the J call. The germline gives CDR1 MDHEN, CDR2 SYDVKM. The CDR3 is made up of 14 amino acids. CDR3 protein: CASSLGLAGDEQYF. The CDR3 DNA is TGTGCCAGCAGTTTAGGACTAGCGGGAGACGAGCAGTACTTC.

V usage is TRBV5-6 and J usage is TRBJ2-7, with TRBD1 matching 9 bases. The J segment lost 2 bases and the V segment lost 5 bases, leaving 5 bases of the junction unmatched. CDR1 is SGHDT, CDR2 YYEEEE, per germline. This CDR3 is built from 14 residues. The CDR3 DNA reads TGTGCCAGCAGTCCCGGGACAGGGCCCTACGAGCAGTACTTC. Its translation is CASSPGTGPYEQYF. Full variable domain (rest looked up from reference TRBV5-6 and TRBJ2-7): DAGVTQSPTHLIKTRGQQVTLRCSPKSGHDTVSWYQQALGQGPQFIFQYYEEEERQRGNFPDRFSGHQFPNYSSELNVNALLLGDSALYLCASSPGTGPYEQYFGPGTRLTVT.

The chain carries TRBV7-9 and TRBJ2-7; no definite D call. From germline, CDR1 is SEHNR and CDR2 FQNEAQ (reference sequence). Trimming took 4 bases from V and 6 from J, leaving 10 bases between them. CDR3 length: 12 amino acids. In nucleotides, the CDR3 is TGTGCCAGCAGCTACCCTGGATTCGAGCAGTACGTC. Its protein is CASSYPGFEQYV.

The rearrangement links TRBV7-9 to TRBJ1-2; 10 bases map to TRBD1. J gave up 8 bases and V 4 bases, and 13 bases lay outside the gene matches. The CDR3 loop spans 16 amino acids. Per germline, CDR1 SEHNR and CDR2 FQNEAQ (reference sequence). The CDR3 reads CASSWGGQGVGGGYTF. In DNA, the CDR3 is TGTGCCAGCAGCTGGGGCGGACAGGGGGTCGGCGGAGGCTACACCTTC.

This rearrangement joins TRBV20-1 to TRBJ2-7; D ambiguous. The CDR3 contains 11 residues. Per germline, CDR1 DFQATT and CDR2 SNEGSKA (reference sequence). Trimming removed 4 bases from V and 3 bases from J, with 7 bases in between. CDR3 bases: TGCAGTGCTAAAGGGTACTACGAGCAGTACTTC. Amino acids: CSAKGYYEQYF.

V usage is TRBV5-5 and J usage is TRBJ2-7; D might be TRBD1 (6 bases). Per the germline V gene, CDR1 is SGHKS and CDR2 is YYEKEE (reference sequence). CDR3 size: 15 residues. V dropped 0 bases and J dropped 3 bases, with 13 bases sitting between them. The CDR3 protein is CASSLAGDSNYEQYV. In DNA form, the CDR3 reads TGTGCCAGCAGCTTGGCAGGGGATAGCAACTACGAGCAGTACGTC.